These 29 T cell receptor beta chains share one sample of origin, sequenced in a study of glioma-infiltrating T cells. Using RNA template, CDR3s of TCR alpha and beta were amplified with iRepertoire arm-PCR. TCRdb re-called the multiplex PCR reads through MiXCR, storing one row per CDR3 protein. This table has about 400,000 distinct CDR3 sequences, about 40% appearing once. Sequencing was performed on glioma tissue, nonneoplastic brain tissue, or PBMCs (not recorded which). All receptors derive from a human donor with low-grade glioma or glioblastoma, undergoing nonglioma brain surgery, or in good health (not recorded which).

This clonotype occurred a few times. The chain employs TRBV6-2 or TRBV6-3 and TRBJ2-7; D unclear. The CDR3 totals 13 residues. Germline CDR1 MNHEY, CDR2 SVGEGT. Trimming cost V 0 bases and J 4 bases, with 7 bases left between them. CDR3 sequence reads: CASSYSVGYEQYF. The CDR3 DNA reads TGTGCCAGCAGTTACTCGGTAGGTTACGAGCAGTACTTC.

The chain couples TRBV12-3 or TRBV12-4 to TRBJ2-1; 7 bases are shared with TRBD2. V was clipped by 5 bases and J by 5 bases; unmatched bases: 3. This CDR3 is built from 13 residues. This CDR3 reads CASSGRGDNEQFF. The CDR3 nucleotides read TGTGCCAGCAGTGGCCGGGGGGACAATGAGCAGTTCTTC.

The rearrangement uses TRBV12-3 or TRBV12-4 and TRBJ2-3, with D uncertain. The J call could be wrong; TRBJ1-5 is a better fit for the DNA end. This CDR3 region has 17 residues. Here the CDR3 reads CASSSPAKSGSTDTQHF. The CDR3, as DNA: TGTGCCAGCAGTTCTCCAGCCAAGAGCGGGAGCACAGATACGCAGCATTTT.

This clonotype was observed a single time. This may come from a read error, since a much larger clone is one base off. The CDR3 ends on some other residue instead of the conserved phenylalanine or tryptophan, so this is likely a read error. This sequence joins TRBV6-1 and TRBJ1-5; D might be TRBD1 (6 bases). This CDR3 has 14 amino acids. Germline loops: CDR1 MNHNS, CDR2 SASEGT. V was cut by 6 bases and J by 5 bases, with 14 bases left in between. This CDR3 is CASRPYQGYQPQHS. The CDR3 DNA is TGTGCCAGCAGACCCTACCAGGGGTATCAGCCCCAGCATTCT.

This clonotype was recorded at least ten times. CDR3 coding DNA: TGTGCCAGCAGTTCCTCGGACAGTAACTATGGCTACACCTTC. This sequence encodes CASSSSDSNYGYTF. The J gene is TRBJ1-2, the V gene TRBV27; weak D call: TRBD1 (6 bases). Germline CDR1 reads MNHEY; CDR2 reads SMNVEV (reference sequence). The CDR3 runs 14 residues. The V end lost 4 bases, the J end lost 1 base, and 10 bases lay between the germline ends.

The rearrangement links TRBV7-2 to TRBJ2-2, with D perhaps matching TRBD1 (5 bases). Germline assignment: CDR1 SGHTA and CDR2 FQGNSA. The V end lost 5 bases, the J end lost 4 bases, and 8 bases lay between the germline ends. The CDR3 has 13 amino acids. CDR3 sequence reads: CASSPGPTGELFF. CDR3 nucleotides: TGTGCCAGCAGCCCAGGGCCCACCGGGGAGCTGTTTTTT.

The chain couples TRBV5-1 to TRBJ1-1, with 7 bases aligning to TRBD1. The CDR3 totals 13 residues. J gave up 6 bases and V 4 bases, and 6 bases lay outside the gene matches. The germline CDR1 and CDR2 sequences are SGHRS and YFSETQ. CDR3 sequence: CASSLRDSPEAFF. The CDR3 DNA sequence: TGCGCCAGCAGCCTCCGGGACAGCCCTGAAGCTTTCTTT.

V usage is TRBV28 and J usage is TRBJ2-1, with 11 positions matching TRBD1. This CDR3 has 18 residues. CDR1 and CDR2 from the germline V gene are MDHEN and SYDVKM. V gave up 5 bases and J gave up 3 bases; unmatched junction bases: 12. The CDR3 DNA sequence: TGTGCCAGCAGTACCTGGACAGGGGGCGACCGAGTCTACAATGAGCAGTTCTTC. This encodes CASSTWTGGDRVYNEQFF.

The gene calls are TRBV7-7 and TRBJ1-1; unclear D gene. V dropped 1 base and J dropped 5 bases, with 17 bases sitting between them. The CDR3 has 16 amino acids. Germline values: CDR1 SSHAT, CDR2 FNYEAQ (reference sequence). CDR3 in DNA: TGTGCCAGCAGCTTAGATCCGGGCCTAAGGAGTACTGAAGCTTTCTTT. Its protein product is CASSLDPGLRSTEAFF. The variable domain in full, with the rest retrieved from reference TRBV7-7 and TRBJ1-1, is GAGVSQSPRYKVTKRGQDVTLRCDPISSHATLYWYQQALGQGPEFLTYFNYEAQPDKSGLPSDRFSAERPEGSISTLTIQRTEQRDSAMYRCASSLDPGLRSTEAFFGQGTRLTVV.

V usage is TRBV7-2 and J usage is TRBJ2-3; D is uncertain. V lost 5 bases to trimming and J lost 4 bases, with 10 bases between them. Germline CDR1 reads SGHTA; CDR2 reads FQGNSA. The CDR3 consists of 13 residues. CDR3 sequence (DNA): TGTGCCAGCAGCCGGACCCTTTCAGATACGCAGTATTTT. Translation gives CASSRTLSDTQYF.

This clonotype was counted a few times. CDR3 residues: CASSYLFNRMNTEAFF. In DNA, the CDR3 is TGTGCCAGCAGCTACCTCTTCAACCGAATGAACACTGAAGCTTTCTTT. The chain couples TRBV7-8 to TRBJ1-1, with D uncertain. V lost 4 bases and J 0 bases, leaving 15 bases between the germline ends. The CDR3 has 16 amino acids. CDR1 is SGHVS, CDR2 FQNEAQ, per germline.

To note about this clonotype: Just one base apart from a much larger clone, this may be a read error. The chain joins TRBV20-1 to TRBJ2-4; D is ambiguous. Trimming took 6 bases from V and 2 from J, leaving 17 bases between them. The CDR3 totals 15 residues. Germline V lookup: CDR1 DFQATT, CDR2 SNEGSKA (reference sequence). CDR3 region: CSANLVLITKNIQYF. In DNA, the CDR3 is TGCAGTGCCAACCTTGTCCTGATAACCAAAAACATTCAGTACTTC.

The CDR3 nucleotides read TGTGCCAGCAGCTTAGGGGGGGGGACAGCTAATGAAAAACTGTTTTTT. This codes for CASSLGGGTANEKLFF. V is TRBV7-2 and J is TRBJ1-4; 7 nucleotides match TRBD1. This CDR3 region has 16 residues. J gave up 3 bases and V 1 base, and 5 bases lay outside the gene matches. The germline V gene encodes CDR1 SGHTA and CDR2 FQGNSA.

In this sample, this clonotype turned up a few times. V gene TRBV20-1 combines with J gene TRBJ2-1; D call uncertain. Trimming pared 0 bases from V and 9 bases from J, leaving 12 bases between. This CDR3 spans 13 amino acids. CDR1 is DFQATT, CDR2 SNEGSKA, per germline (reference sequence). The CDR3 loop reads CSARDPRGSEQFF. DNA for the CDR3: TGCAGTGCTAGAGATCCCCGAGGCAGTGAGCAGTTCTTC.

Comments on this clonotype: This CDR3 is missing its conserved last phenylalanine or tryptophan, likely due to a read error. The chain joins TRBV19 to TRBJ1-1; no firm D call. Germline V gene data show CDR1 as LNHDA and CDR2 as SQIVND (reference sequence). CDR3 length: 13 residues. V was trimmed by 3 bases and J by 3 bases, leaving 8 bases between them. The CDR3 bases are TGTGCCAGTAGTATGGTAGAGGACACTGAAGCTTTCCTT. This sequence encodes CASSMVEDTEAFL.

This sequence joins TRBV4-3 and TRBJ2-7; D may be TRBD2 (5 bases). CDR3 size: 15 residues. V dropped 3 bases and J dropped 7 bases, with 19 bases sitting between them. CDR1 and CDR2 from the germline V gene are LGHNA and YSLEER. The CDR3 loop is CASSQDWSSYNEQYF. CDR3 sequence (DNA): TGCGCCAGCAGCCAGGACTGGAGCTCCTACAATGAGCAGTACTTC.

This clonotype showed up just a few times. The chain combines TRBV6-1 with TRBJ1-2, with D unclear. This CDR3 is built from 13 residues. The V end was cut by 5 bases, the J end by 1 base, with 8 bases between. CDR1 and CDR2 (germline): MNHNS, SASEGT. The CDR3 region is CASSNGFNYGYTF. DNA of the CDR3: TGTGCCAGCAGTAACGGATTTAACTATGGCTACACCTTC.

The chain couples TRBV27 to TRBJ2-1; D remains unclear. The V gene lost 3 bases and the J gene lost 4 bases, with 7 bases spanning the gap. Germline CDR1 reads MNHEY; CDR2 reads SMNVEV (reference sequence). This CDR3 contains 13 residues. The CDR3 here is CASSFVRYNEQFF. CDR3 nucleotides: TGTGCCAGCAGTTTTGTCAGGTACAATGAGCAGTTCTTC.

To note about this clonotype: This may come from a read error, since a much larger clone is one base off. The genes are TRBV15 and TRBJ2-2; TRBD2 aligns across 7 bases. This CDR3 comprises 15 residues. CDR1 is LNHNV, CDR2 YYDKDF, per germline (reference sequence). V shed 5 bases, J shed 3 bases, and the junction held 6 bases outside the gene matches. CDR3 sequence (DNA): TGTGCCACCAGCCGGGAGGTGGGATACACCGGGGAGCTGTTTTTT. It encodes CATSREVGYTGELFF.

This chain's CDR3 is CASSPRVLSGNTIYF. The CDR3, as DNA: TGTGCCAGCAGCCCCAGGGTACTCTCTGGAAACACCATATATTTT. The J gene is TRBJ1-3, the V gene TRBV7-9, with D maybe TRBD1 (5 bases). V lost 5 bases and J 0 bases, leaving 11 bases between the germline ends. The CDR3 is made up of 15 amino acids. The V gene's germline CDR1 is SEHNR and CDR2 FQNEAQ (reference sequence). The whole variable domain, remainder taken from reference TRBV7-9 and TRBJ1-3, is DTGVSQNPRHKITKRGQNVTFRCDPISEHNRLYWYRQTLGQGPEFLTYFQNEAQLEKSRLLSDRFSAERPKGSFSTLEIQRTEQGDSAMYLCASSPRVLSGNTIYFGEGSWLTVV.

This clonotype has only a few counts. The genes are TRBV20-1 and TRBJ2-7, with D possibly TRBD2 on 6 matching bases. In germline, CDR1 is DFQATT, CDR2 SNEGSKA (reference sequence). The germline V and J ends were trimmed by 3 bases and 5 bases, with 14 bases remaining between them. CDR3 length: 13 amino acids. The CDR3 DNA sequence: TGCAGTGCTAGCCTGCGGGACCTTGACGAGCAGTACTTC. Encoded protein: CSASLRDLDEQYF.

This clonotype has a count of ten or more. The chain has TRBV15 and TRBJ1-2; 9 nucleotides match TRBD1. CDR1 is LNHNV and CDR2 is YYDKDF in the germline V gene (reference sequence). V shed 0 bases, J shed 4 bases, and the junction held 15 bases outside the gene matches. The CDR3 sequence is 19 residues long. CDR3 region: CATSRDFSYRDRVGYGYTF. The CDR3 DNA reads TGTGCCACCAGCAGAGACTTCTCATACCGGGACAGGGTCGGCTATGGCTACACCTTC.

This clonotype was observed once. One junction end disagrees with the germline gene, perhaps due to a read error. The chain has TRBV28 and TRBJ2-1; possibly TRBD2 for D (5 bases). This CDR3 has 15 amino acids. Germline V gene sequence: CDR1 MDHEN, CDR2 SYDVKM. Here the CDR3 reads CASGPSGVFYNERFF. CDR3 bases: TGTGCCAGCGGGCCGTCCGGGGTTTTCTACAATGAGCGGTTCTTC.

As regards this clonotype: Relative to the germline gene, one junction end is altered; a read error may explain this. This chain uses TRBV27 with TRBJ1-5, with D possibly TRBD1 on 6 matching bases. Germline CDR1 MNHEY, CDR2 SMNVEV (reference sequence). The CDR3 loop spans 15 amino acids. CDR3 in amino acids: CASSYTGNSNKPQHF. The CDR3, as DNA: TGTGCCAGCAGTTATACAGGGAATAGCAATAAGCCCCAGCATTTC.

This clonotype was seen a handful of times. This sequence may be a read error, since a much larger clone differs from it by one base. This rearrangement joins TRBV27 to TRBJ2-2; D unresolved. Trimming took 10 bases from V and 1 from J, leaving 19 bases between them. The germline CDR1 and CDR2 sequences are MNHEY and SMNVEV (reference sequence). The CDR3 runs 16 residues. The CDR3 DNA is TGTGCCACCTCGTCGGGCTTTACTCTGAACACCGGGGAGCTGTTTTTT. This translates into CATSSGFTLNTGELFF.

In this sample, this clonotype turned up many times. The genes are TRBV27 and TRBJ2-7; D ambiguous. Trimming removed 5 bases at V and 4 bases at J, with 6 bases between. CDR1 MNHEY and CDR2 SMNVEV come from the germline V gene (reference sequence). The CDR3 consists of 11 residues. CDR3 residues: CASSPGYEQYF. Written as DNA, the CDR3 is TGTGCCAGCAGTCCCGGGTACGAGCAGTACTTC.

This clonotype appeared many times. The chain has TRBV6-1 and TRBJ1-5, with D possibly TRBD1 on 6 matching bases. The CDR3 has 13 amino acids. V lost 6 bases and J 5 bases, leaving 11 bases between the germline ends. Germline CDR1 MNHNS, CDR2 SASEGT. The CDR3 spells CASRGGAHQPQHF. CDR3 in DNA: TGTGCCAGCAGAGGGGGGGCACATCAGCCCCAGCATTTT.

This clonotype came up many times. This chain joins TRBV20-1 and TRBJ1-6; 7 nucleotides line up with TRBD1. CDR1 DFQATT and CDR2 SNEGSKA come from the germline V gene (reference sequence). V dropped 4 bases and J dropped 7; count of bases not matched to a gene: 4. The CDR3 extends over 13 amino acids. The CDR3 DNA reads as TGCAGTGCTATCACGGGACAGAATTCACCCCTCCACTTT. It specifies CSAITGQNSPLHF.

This clonotype was recorded only once. This chain joins TRBV6-6 and TRBJ2-1, with 11 bases matching TRBD2. Germline V gene data show CDR1 as MNHNY and CDR2 as SVGAGI (reference sequence). The CDR3 sequence is 15 residues long. Trimming at V came to 4 bases and at J to 9 bases, leaving 8 bases not matched to a gene. CDR3 sequence (DNA): TGTGCCAGCAGTTCCCTGAGGACTAGCGGGTTTGAGCAGTTCTTC. It is translated as CASSSLRTSGFEQFF.